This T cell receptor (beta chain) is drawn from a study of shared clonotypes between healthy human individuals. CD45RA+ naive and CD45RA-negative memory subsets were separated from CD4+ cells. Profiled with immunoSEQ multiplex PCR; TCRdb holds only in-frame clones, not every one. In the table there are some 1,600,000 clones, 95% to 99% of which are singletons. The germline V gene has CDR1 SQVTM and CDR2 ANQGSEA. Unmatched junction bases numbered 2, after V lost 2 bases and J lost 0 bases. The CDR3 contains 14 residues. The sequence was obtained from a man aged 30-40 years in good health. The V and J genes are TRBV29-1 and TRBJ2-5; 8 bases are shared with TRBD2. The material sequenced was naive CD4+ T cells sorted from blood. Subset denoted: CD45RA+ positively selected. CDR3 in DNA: TGCAGCGTTGAATCAGCGGGGGACCAAGAGACCCAGTACTTC. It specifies CSVESAGDQETQYF.